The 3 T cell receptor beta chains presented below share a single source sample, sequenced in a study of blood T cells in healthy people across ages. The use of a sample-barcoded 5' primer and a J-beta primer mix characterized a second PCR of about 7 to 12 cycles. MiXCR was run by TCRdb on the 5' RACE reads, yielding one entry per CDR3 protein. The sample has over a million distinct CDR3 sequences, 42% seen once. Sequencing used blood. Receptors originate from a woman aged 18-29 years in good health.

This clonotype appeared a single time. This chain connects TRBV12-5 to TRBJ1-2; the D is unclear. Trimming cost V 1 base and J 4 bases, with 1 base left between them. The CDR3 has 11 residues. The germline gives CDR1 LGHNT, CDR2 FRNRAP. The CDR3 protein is CASGLGYGYTF. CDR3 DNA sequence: TGTGCTAGTGGTTTGGGCTATGGCTACACCTTC.

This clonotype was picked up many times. The CDR3 is CASSQEGLAVYNEQFF. CDR3 sequence (DNA): TGCGCCAGCAGCCAAGAGGGACTAGCGGTCTACAATGAGCAGTTCTTC. This chain joins TRBV4-1 and TRBJ2-1, with 11 bases fitting TRBD2. The CDR3 sequence is 16 residues long. With V trimmed by 0 bases and J by 3 bases, 1 base remained unmatched. Germline loops: CDR1 MGHRA, CDR2 YSYEKL.

CDR3 loop: CASSLARGRGPYNEQFF. CDR3 sequence (DNA): TGTGCCAGCAGCTTAGCTAGGGGCAGGGGCCCCTACAATGAGCAGTTCTTC. The chain combines TRBV7-9 with TRBJ2-1; maybe TRBD1 (6 bases). The germline V and J ends were trimmed by 0 bases and 2 bases, with 14 bases remaining between them. CDR3 size: 17 residues. Germline CDR1 reads SEHNR; CDR2 reads FQNEAQ (reference sequence).